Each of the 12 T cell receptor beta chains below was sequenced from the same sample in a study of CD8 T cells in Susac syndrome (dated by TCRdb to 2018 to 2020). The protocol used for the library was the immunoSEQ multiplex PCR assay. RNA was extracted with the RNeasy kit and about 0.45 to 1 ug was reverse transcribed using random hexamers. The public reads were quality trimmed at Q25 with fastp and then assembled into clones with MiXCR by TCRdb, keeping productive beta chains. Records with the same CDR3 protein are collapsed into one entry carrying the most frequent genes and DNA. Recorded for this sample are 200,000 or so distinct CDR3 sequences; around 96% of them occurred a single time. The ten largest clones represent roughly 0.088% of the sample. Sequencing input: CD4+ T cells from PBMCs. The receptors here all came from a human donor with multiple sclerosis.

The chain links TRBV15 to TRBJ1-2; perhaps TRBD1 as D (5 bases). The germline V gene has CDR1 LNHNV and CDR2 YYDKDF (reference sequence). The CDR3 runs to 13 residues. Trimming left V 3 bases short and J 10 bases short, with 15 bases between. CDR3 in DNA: TGTGCCACCAGCAGCGGGGCGAAGAGATCCTACACCTTC. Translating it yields CATSSGAKRSYTF.

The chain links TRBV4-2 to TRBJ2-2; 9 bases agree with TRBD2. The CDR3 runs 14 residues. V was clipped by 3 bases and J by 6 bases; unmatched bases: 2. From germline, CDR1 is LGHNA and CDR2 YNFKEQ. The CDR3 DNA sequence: TGTGCCAGCAGCCACGGACTAGCGTCCGGGGAGCTGTTTTTT. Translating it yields CASSHGLASGELFF.

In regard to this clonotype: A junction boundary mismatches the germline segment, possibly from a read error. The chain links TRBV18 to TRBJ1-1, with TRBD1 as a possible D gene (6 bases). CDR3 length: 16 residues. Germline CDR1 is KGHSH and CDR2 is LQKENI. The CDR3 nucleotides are TGTGCCAGCTCACCACCGGGAGGGAGGAGGGACACTGAAGCCTTCTTT. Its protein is CASSPPGGRRDTEAFF.

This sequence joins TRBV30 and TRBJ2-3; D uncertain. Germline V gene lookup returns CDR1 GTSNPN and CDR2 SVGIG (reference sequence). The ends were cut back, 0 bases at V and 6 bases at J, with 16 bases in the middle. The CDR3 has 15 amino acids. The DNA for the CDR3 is TGTGCCTGGAGTGTTGAAGGGATCATCACGGATACGCAGTATTTT. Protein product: CAWSVEGIITDTQYF. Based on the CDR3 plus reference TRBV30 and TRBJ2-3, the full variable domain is SQTIHQWPATLVQPVGSPLSLECTVEGTSNPNLYWYRQAAGRGLQLLFYSVGIGQISSEVPQNLSASRPQDRQFILSSKKLLLSDSGFYLCAWSVEGIITDTQYFGPGTRLTVL.

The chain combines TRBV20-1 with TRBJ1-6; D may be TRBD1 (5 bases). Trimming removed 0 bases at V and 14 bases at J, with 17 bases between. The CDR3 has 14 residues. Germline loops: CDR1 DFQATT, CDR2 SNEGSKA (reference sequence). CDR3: CSARDLWQGHSLHF. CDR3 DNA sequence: TGCAGTGCTAGAGATCTTTGGCAGGGCCATTCCCTCCACTTT.

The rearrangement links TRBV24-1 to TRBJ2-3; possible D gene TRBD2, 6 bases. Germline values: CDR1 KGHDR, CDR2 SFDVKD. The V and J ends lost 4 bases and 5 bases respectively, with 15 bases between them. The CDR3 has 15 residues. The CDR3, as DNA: TGTGCCACCAGTGACCCTCGTTCCGGGGGAGATACGCAGTATTTT. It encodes CATSDPRSGGDTQYF.

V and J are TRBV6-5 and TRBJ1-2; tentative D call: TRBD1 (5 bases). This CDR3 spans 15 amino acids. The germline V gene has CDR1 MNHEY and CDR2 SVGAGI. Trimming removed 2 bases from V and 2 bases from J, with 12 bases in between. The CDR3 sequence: CASSYGTTGNYGYTF. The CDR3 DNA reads TGTGCCAGCAGTTACGGGACTACGGGGAACTATGGCTACACCTTC.

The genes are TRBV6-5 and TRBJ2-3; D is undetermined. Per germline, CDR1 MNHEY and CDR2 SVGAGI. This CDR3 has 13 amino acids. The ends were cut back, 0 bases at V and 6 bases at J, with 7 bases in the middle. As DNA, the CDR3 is TGTGCCAGCAGTTACTCGCTGGGGGATACGCAGTATTTT. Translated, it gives CASSYSLGDTQYF.

The CDR3 reads CASSFSLSNTGELFF. As DNA, the CDR3 is TGCGCCAGCAGCTTTTCACTTTCCAACACCGGGGAGCTGTTTTTT. The chain employs TRBV5-1 and TRBJ2-2; D call uncertain. Trimming left V 2 bases short and J 2 bases short, with 10 bases between. Germline lookup yields CDR1 SGHRS and CDR2 YFSETQ. The CDR3 covers 15 residues.

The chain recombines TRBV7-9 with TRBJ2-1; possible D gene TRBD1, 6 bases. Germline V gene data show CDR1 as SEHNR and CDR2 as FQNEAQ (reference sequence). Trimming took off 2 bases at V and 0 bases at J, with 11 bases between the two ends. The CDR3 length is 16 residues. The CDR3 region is CASSLRGGPSYNEQFF. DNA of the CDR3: TGTGCCAGCAGCTTACGAGGGGGACCCTCCTACAATGAGCAGTTCTTC.

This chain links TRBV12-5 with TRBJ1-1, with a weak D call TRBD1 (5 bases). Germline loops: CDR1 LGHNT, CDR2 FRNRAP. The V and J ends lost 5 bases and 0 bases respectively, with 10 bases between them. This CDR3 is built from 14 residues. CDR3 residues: CASGRQPLNTEAFF. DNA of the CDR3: TGTGCTAGTGGTCGACAGCCCTTGAACACTGAAGCTTTCTTT.

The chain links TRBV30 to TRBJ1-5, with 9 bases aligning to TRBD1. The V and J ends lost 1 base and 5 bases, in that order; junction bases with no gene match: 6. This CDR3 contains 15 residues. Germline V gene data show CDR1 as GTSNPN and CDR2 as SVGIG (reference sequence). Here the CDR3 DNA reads TGTGCCTGGAGTGAAACCGGGACAGGGCATCAGCCCCAGCATTTT. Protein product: CAWSETGTGHQPQHF.